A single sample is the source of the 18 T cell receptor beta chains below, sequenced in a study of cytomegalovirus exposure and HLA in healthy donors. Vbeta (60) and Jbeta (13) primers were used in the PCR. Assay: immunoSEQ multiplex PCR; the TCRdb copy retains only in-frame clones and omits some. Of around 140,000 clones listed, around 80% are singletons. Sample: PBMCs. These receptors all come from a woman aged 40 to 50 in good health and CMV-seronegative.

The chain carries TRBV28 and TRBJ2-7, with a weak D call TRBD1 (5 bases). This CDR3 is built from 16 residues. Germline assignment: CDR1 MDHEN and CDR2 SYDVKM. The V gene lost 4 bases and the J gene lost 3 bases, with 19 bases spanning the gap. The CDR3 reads CASSSPPRTNGYEQYF. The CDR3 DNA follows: TGTGCCAGCAGTTCCCCCCCCCGGACAAATGGCTACGAGCAGTACTTC.

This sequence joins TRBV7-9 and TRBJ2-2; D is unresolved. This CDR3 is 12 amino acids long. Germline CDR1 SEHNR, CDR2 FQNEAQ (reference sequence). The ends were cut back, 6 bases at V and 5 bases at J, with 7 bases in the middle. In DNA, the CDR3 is TGTGCCAGCAGGCTACAGACCGGGGAGCTGTTTTTT. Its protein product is CASRLQTGELFF.

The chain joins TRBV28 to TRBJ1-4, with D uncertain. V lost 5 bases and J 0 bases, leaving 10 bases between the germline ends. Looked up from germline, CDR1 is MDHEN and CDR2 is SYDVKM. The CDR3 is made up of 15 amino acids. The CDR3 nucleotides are TGTGCCAGCAGTATACAGCCTTCAACTAATGAAAAACTGTTTTTT. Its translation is CASSIQPSTNEKLFF.

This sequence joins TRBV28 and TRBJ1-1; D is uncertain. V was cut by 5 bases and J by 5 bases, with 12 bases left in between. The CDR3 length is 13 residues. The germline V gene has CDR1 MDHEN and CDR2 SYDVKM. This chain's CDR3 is CASSLEGRTEAFF. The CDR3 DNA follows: TGTGCCAGCAGTCTGGAGGGCCGGACTGAAGCTTTCTTT.

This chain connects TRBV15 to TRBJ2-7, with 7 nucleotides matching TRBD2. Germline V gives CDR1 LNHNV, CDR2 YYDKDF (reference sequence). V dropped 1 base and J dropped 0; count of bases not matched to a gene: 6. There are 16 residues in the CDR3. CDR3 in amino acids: CATSRGGGGSSYEQYF. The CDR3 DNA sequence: TGTGCCACCAGCAGAGGGGGTGGCGGGAGCTCCTACGAGCAGTACTTC.

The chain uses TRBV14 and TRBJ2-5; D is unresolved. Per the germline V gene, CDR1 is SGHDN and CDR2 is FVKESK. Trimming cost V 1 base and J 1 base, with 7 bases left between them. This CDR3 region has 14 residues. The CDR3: CASSQGGIQETQYF. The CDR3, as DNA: TGTGCCAGCAGCCAAGGCGGAATCCAAGAGACCCAGTACTTC.

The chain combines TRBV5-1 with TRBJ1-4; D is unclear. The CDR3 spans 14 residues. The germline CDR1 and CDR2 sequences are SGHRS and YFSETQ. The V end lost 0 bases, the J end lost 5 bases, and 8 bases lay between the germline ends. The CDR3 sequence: CASSLGHQNEKLFF. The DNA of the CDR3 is TGCGCCAGCAGCTTGGGACACCAAAATGAAAAACTGTTTTTT.

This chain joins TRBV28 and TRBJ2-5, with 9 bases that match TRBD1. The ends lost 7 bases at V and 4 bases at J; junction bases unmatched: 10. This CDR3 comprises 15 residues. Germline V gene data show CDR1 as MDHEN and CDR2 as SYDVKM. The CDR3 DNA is TGTGCCAGCACCGGACAGGGGCTAGTAACAGAGACCCAGTACTTC. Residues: CASTGQGLVTETQYF.

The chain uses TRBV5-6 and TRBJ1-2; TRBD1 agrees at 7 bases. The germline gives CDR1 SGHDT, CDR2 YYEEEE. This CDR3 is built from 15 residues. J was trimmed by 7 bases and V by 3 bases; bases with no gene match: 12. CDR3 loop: CASSSPGQSLSGYTF. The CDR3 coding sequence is TGTGCCAGCAGCTCCCCGGGACAGTCGCTGTCTGGCTACACCTTC.

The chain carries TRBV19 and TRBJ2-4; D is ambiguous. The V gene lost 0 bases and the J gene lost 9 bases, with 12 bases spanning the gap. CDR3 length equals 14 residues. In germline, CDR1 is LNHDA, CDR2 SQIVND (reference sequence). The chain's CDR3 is CASSIDPRVSIQYF. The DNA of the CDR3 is TGTGCCAGTAGTATAGACCCTCGGGTGTCCATTCAGTACTTC. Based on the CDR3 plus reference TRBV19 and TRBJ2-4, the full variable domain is DGGITQSPKYLFRKEGQNVTLSCEQNLNHDAMYWYRQDPGQGLRLIYYSQIVNDFQKGDIAEGYSVSREKKESFPLTVTSAQKNPTAFYLCASSIDPRVSIQYFGAGTRLSVL.

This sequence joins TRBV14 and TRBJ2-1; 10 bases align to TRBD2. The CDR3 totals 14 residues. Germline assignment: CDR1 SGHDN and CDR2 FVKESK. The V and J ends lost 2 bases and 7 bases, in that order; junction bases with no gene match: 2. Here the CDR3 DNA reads TGTGCCAGCAGCCAACTAGCGGGAGTGAATGAGCAGTTCTTC. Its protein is CASSQLAGVNEQFF.

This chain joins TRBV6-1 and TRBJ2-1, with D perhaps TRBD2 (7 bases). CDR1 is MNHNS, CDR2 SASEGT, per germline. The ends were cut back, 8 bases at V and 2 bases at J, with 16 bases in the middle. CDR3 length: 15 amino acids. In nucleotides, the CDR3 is TGTGCCAGCTCTGGGGGGGGCCTCCCCTACAATGAGCAGTTCTTC. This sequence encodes CASSGGGLPYNEQFF.

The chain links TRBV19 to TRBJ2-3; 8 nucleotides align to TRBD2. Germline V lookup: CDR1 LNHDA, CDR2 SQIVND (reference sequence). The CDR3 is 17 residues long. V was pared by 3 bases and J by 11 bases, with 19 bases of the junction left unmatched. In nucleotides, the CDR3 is TGTGCCAGTAGTATTCCGGGTAATACCGGGAGGGGATACAAGCAGTATTTT. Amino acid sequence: CASSIPGNTGRGYKQYF.

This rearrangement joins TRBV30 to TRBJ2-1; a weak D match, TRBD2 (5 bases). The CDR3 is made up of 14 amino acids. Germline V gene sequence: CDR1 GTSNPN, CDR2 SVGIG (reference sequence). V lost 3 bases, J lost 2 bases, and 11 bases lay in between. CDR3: CAWRKTEAYNEQFF. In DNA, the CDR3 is TGTGCCTGGAGAAAGACGGAGGCCTACAATGAGCAGTTCTTC.

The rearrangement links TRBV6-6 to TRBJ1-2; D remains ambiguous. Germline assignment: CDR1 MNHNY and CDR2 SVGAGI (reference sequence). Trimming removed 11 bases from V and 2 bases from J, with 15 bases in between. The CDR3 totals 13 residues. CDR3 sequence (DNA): TGTGCCGGAGCAAGAGGGCAGAACTATGGCTACACCTTC. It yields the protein CAGARGQNYGYTF.

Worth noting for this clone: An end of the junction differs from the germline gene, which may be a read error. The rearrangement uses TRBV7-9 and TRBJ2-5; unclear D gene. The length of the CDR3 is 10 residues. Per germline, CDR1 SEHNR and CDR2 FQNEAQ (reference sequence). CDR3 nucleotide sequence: TGTTCCAGCGCGGCGGAGACCCAGTACTTC. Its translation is CSSAAETQYF.

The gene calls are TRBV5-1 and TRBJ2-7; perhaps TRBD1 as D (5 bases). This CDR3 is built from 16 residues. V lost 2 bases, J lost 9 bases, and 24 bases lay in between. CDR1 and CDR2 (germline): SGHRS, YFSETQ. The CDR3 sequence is CASSFTITGEKVRQYF. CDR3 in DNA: TGCGCCAGCAGCTTTACAATTACAGGAGAGAAGGTACGGCAGTACTTC.

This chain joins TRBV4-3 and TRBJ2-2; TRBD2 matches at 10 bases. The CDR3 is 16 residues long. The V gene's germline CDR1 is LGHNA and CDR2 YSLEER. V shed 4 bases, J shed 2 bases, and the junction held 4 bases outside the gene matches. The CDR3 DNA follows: TGCGCCAGCAGCCCGGGACTAGCGCACAACACCGGGGAGCTGTTTTTT. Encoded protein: CASSPGLAHNTGELFF.